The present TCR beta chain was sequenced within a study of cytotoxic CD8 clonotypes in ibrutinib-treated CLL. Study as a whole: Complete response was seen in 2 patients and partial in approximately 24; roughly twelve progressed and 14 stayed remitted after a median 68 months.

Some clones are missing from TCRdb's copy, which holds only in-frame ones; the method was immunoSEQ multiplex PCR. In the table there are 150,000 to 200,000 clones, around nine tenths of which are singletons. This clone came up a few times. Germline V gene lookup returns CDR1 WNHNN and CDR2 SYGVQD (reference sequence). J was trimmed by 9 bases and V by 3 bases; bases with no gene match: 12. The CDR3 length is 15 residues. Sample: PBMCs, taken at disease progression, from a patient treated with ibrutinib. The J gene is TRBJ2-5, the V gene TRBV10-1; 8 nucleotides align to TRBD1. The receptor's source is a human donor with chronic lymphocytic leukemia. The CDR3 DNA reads TGCGCCAGCAGTGAAAGGGGACAGGCTAGGGAGGCCCAGTACTTC. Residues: CASSERGQAREAQYF.